This is a list of T cell receptor beta chains from one sample in a study of cytomegalovirus exposure and HLA in healthy donors. Measured with immunoSEQ multiplex PCR; TCRdb has only the in-frame clones, and not every one. The data contain 150,000 or so clones, more than 75% of them singletons. The specimen was PBMCs. The receptor set was obtained from a young man in good health and CMV-seropositive. Both conserved end residues are part of each CDR3. The D gene is left open where the match is weak. Clone sizes are given selectively: once, few, many, or a class where the clone is expanded.

TRBD2,TRBJ2-7,TRBV5-4,-,TGTGCCAGCAGCTTGGGACTAGCGGGGGGCTACGAGCAGTACTTC,CASSLGLAGGYEQYF
TRBD1,TRBJ2-1,TRBV19,-,TGTGCCAGTAGTTCGTCAGGGGGTGCCTACAATGAGCAGTTCTTC,CASSSSGGAYNEQFF
TRBD1,TRBJ1-2,TRBV30,-,TGTGCCTGCAACAGGGGGCTCGGGGGCTACACCTTC,CACNRGLGGYTF
-,TRBJ2-6,TRBV28,once,TGTGCCAGCAGTTTAGGCGGCGTCTCTGGGGCCAACGTCCTGACTTTC,CASSLGGVSGANVLTF
-,TRBJ1-2,TRBV28,-,TGTGCCAGCAGCTCGGTCGCCGGTGGCTATGGCTACACCTTC,CASSSVAGGYGYTF
-,TRBJ2-1,TRBV2,-,TGTGCCAGCAGGCAGACTTCTGTCGGATTCTTC,CASRQTSVGFF
-,TRBJ1-4,TRBV7-9,-,TGTGCCAGCAGCTTATCAAGCCTCTTGGAACTGTTTTTT,CASSLSSLLELFF
TRBD1,TRBJ1-1,TRBV10-3,-,TGTGCCACCTTAGGACAGGGAATGAACACTGAAGCTTTCTTT,CATLGQGMNTEAFF
-,TRBJ2-5,TRBV11-3,-,TGTGCCAGCAGCTTAGCCGGGGACAAACATGGGCAAGAGACCCAGTACTTC,CASSLAGDKHGQETQYF
-,TRBJ1-4,TRBV6-1,-,TGTGCCAGCGGAGGTTGGGCTAATGAAAAACTGTTTTTT,CASGGWANEKLFF